A selection of T cell receptor beta chains follows, all from one sample in a study of blood T cell repertoires in COVID-19. TCRdb's copy holds only in-frame clones and misses some; the assay was immunoSEQ multiplex PCR. The data show about 140,000 clones, roughly 86% seen once. The source material was peripheral blood. The receptors shown here come from a human donor in a cohort sampled during active COVID-19. The CDR3 runs from the conserved cysteine through the conserved F or W. The order of the fields is J gene, D gene, clone size, V gene, CDR3 protein, CDR3 DNA. A D gene is named only where the DNA matches it firmly. Size is stated for part of the rows, as once, few or many counts, or as a class when the clone is expanded.

J gene: TRBJ2-7; D gene: TRBD2; clone size: .; V gene: TRBV28; CDR3 protein: CASSSSGADYEQYF; CDR3 DNA: TGTGCCAGCAGTTCTAGCGGGGCAGACTACGAGCAGTACTTC
J gene: TRBJ1-5; D gene: .; clone size: .; V gene: TRBV28; CDR3 protein: CASSLSPDRKEGNQPQHF; CDR3 DNA: TGTGCCAGCAGTTTATCTCCTGACAGAAAAGAGGGCAATCAGCCCCAGCATTTT
J gene: TRBJ2-1; D gene: TRBD2; clone size: .; V gene: TRBV7-9; CDR3 protein: CASSLARGGSGEQFF; CDR3 DNA: TGTGCCAGCAGCTTAGCGCGGGGGGGCTCAGGTGAGCAGTTCTTC
J gene: TRBJ1-2; D gene: .; clone size: .; V gene: TRBV3-1/TRBV3-2; CDR3 protein: CASSQDRSYGYTF; CDR3 DNA: TGTGCCAGCAGCCAAGACCGTTCCTATGGCTACACCTTC
J gene: TRBJ2-7; D gene: TRBD2; clone size: .; V gene: TRBV18; CDR3 protein: CASSPNSGTSFNYEQYF; CDR3 DNA: TGTGCCAGCTCACCGAACTCAGGGACTAGCTTCAACTACGAGCAGTACTTC
J gene: TRBJ1-6; D gene: TRBD1; clone size: .; V gene: TRBV5-4; CDR3 protein: CASSFSVRTGEKRSPLHF; CDR3 DNA: TGTGCCAGCAGCTTCTCCGTTAGGACAGGGGAAAAACGGTCACCCCTCCACTTT
J gene: TRBJ2-1; D gene: TRBD2; clone size: once; V gene: TRBV10-1; CDR3 protein: CASSEFSGGALSEQFF; CDR3 DNA: TGCGCCAGCAGTGAATTTAGCGGGGGGGCTCTTAGTGAGCAGTTCTTC
J gene: TRBJ2-3; D gene: .; clone size: .; V gene: TRBV13; CDR3 protein: CASSLQGSWTDTQYF; CDR3 DNA: TGTGCCAGCAGCTTACAGGGTAGCTGGACAGATACGCAGTATTTT
J gene: TRBJ2-4; D gene: TRBD1; clone size: .; V gene: TRBV5-1; CDR3 protein: CASSSAGTGGYIQYF; CDR3 DNA: TGCGCCAGCAGTTCCGCCGGGACAGGGGGATACATTCAGTACTTC
J gene: TRBJ2-7; D gene: .; clone size: .; V gene: TRBV11-2; CDR3 protein: CASSSEIARDEQYF; CDR3 DNA: TGTGCCAGCAGCTCGGAGATCGCCCGGGACGAGCAGTACTTC
J gene: TRBJ2-7; D gene: .; clone size: .; V gene: TRBV7-9; CDR3 protein: CASSGLAVYEQYF; CDR3 DNA: TGTGCCAGCAGCGGGCTCGCCGTCTACGAGCAGTACTTC